This T cell receptor beta chain was observed in a study of CD8 T cells in ankylosing spondylitis. General observations from the study: A TCR beta motif made of fewer than ten highly homologous variants seemed typical of ankylosing spondylitis blood. Several of the motif variants were reported before in synovial fluid and blood from reactive arthritis. Clones linked to disease, bearing a CD8+ phenotype, were relatively rare in peripheral blood. According to the report, clones linked to the disease were significantly enriched in matched synovial fluid samples taken from ankylosing spondylitis patients.

From the 5' RACE reads, TCRdb called clonotypes with MiXCR, one entry per CDR3 protein. The sample lists 180,000 or so distinct CDR3 sequences; roughly 10% were seen once. This clonotype has a count of ten or more. Its matching antigen is unknown. CDR3 length equals 16 residues. V dropped 4 bases and J dropped 6; count of bases not matched to a gene: 9. The germline V gene encodes CDR1 MGHRA and CDR2 YSYEKL. The rearrangement joins TRBV4-1 to TRBJ2-3; 11 positions agree with TRBD1. The source material was blood, either unsorted or a sorted T cell fraction (not recorded which). The clonotype comes from a male donor with ankylosing spondylitis or in good health (not recorded which). This CDR3 is CASSPSGGQGGDTQYF. CDR3 nucleotides: TGCGCCAGCAGCCCTTCTGGGGGACAGGGGGGGGATACGCAGTATTTT.